Below are 2 T cell receptor beta chains sequenced from a single sample in a study of T cells after yellow fever vaccination. Via MiXCR, TCRdb re-called the 5' RACE reads, giving one row per CDR3 protein. The repertoire holds just under 85,000 distinct CDR3 sequences, with 10% to 15% as singletons. This material consisted of CD8+ T cells not binding an NS4B(214-222) dextramer, sorted from PBMCs, taken 21 days after the first yellow fever vaccination. These receptors came from a man younger than 35 who received the YFV17D yellow fever vaccine.

The CDR3 DNA is TGTGCCAGCAGCTCTCCAGACAGGCGCAACAATGAGCAGTTCTTC. This codes for CASSSPDRRNNEQFF. V is TRBV11-2 and J is TRBJ2-1, with a possible D match to TRBD1 (6 bases). The ends were cut back, 4 bases at V and 5 bases at J, with 15 bases in the middle. Per germline, CDR1 SGHAT and CDR2 FQNNGV. The CDR3 covers 15 residues.

The J gene is TRBJ2-1, the V gene TRBV7-3; D not resolved. V dropped 1 base and J dropped 7 bases, with 8 bases sitting between them. This CDR3 has 13 residues. Germline loops: CDR1 SGHTA, CDR2 FQGTGA. In DNA, the CDR3 is TGTGCCAGCAGCTTAATAAGGTATAATGAGCAGTTCTTC. Its translation is CASSLIRYNEQFF.